The count of the clone carrying this T cell receptor (beta chain) is one. This clone may be a read error of a much larger clone one base away. Other DNA sequences in the sample encode the same CDR3. The data are from a study of blood T cell repertoires in COVID-19. This CDR3 is built from 13 residues. V gave up 3 bases and J gave up 1 base, with 6 bases separating them. Assay used: immunoSEQ multiplex PCR; TCRdb lists only in-frame clones, some missing. The sample includes about 210,000 clones, 70% to 90% of them seen just once. Sequenced: peripheral blood. This chain joins TRBV12-3 or TRBV12-4 and TRBJ1-1, with a tentative D call TRBD1 (5 bases). The source is a human donor in a cohort sampled during active COVID-19. The CDR3 sequence is CASSLGQNTEAFF. For the CDR3, the DNA is TGTGCCAGCAGTTTGGGGCAGAACACTGAAGCTTTCTTT.